These 21 T cell receptor beta chains were all obtained from the same sample, sequenced in a study of blood T cell repertoires in COVID-19. TCRdb keeps only in-frame clones here, not all; method: immunoSEQ multiplex PCR. Among some 250,000 clones listed, about 83% were seen once. Sequencing used peripheral blood. These receptors originate from a man older than 75 with acute or convalescent COVID-19.

The chain combines TRBV3-1 (or the pseudogene TRBV3-2) with TRBJ2-3; D might be TRBD2 (5 bases). The CDR3 consists of 16 residues. In germline, CDR1 is LGHDT, CDR2 YNNKEL (reference sequence). Between the trimmed V and J ends, which lost 5 bases and 0 bases, there was a span of 15 bases. The CDR3 DNA is TGTGCCAGCAGCTCTCCTAGACTAAGGAGCACAGATACGCAGTATTTT. As protein: CASSSPRLRSTDTQYF.

The genes are TRBV28 and TRBJ2-7; 13 bases line up with TRBD2. Germline V lookup: CDR1 MDHEN, CDR2 SYDVKM. The CDR3 loop spans 17 amino acids. The J segment lost 7 bases and the V segment lost 6 bases, leaving 15 bases of the junction unmatched. CDR3 in amino acids: CASRRTSGGAVGWEQYF. For the CDR3, the DNA is TGTGCCAGCAGAAGGACTAGCGGGGGCGCCGTGGGTTGGGAGCAGTACTTC.

The chain recombines TRBV7-8 with TRBJ2-2; 12 nucleotides align to TRBD2. Germline CDR1 reads SGHVS; CDR2 reads FQNEAQ. Trimming cost V 1 base and J 4 bases; bases outside gene matches: 10. This CDR3 has 19 amino acids. The CDR3 coding sequence is TGTGCCAGCAGCTTAGTTGCGTCTAGCGGGAGGGCCGCCACCGGGGAGCTGTTTTTT. Its translation is CASSLVASSGRAATGELFF. The variable domain in full, with the rest retrieved from reference TRBV7-8 and TRBJ2-2, is GAGVSQSPRYKVAKRGQDVALRCDPISGHVSLFWYQQALGQGPEFLTYFQNEAQLDKSGLPSDRFFAERPEGSVSTLKIQRTQQEDSAVYLCASSLVASSGRAATGELFFGEGSRLTVL.

This chain joins TRBV20-1 and TRBJ1-2; TRBD1 might be the D (5 bases). Germline assignment: CDR1 DFQATT and CDR2 SNEGSKA (reference sequence). V lost 3 bases and J lost 6, with 11 bases in between. The CDR3 runs 12 residues. CDR3 sequence reads: CSASMGGDGYTF. The DNA for the CDR3 is TGCAGTGCTAGTATGGGGGGGGATGGCTACACCTTC.

This CDR3 is CASSLDNNQPQHF. As DNA, the CDR3 is TGTGCCAGCAGCTTAGACAACAATCAGCCCCAGCATTTT. V and J are TRBV11-2 and TRBJ1-5; no reliable D call. Trimming cost V 0 bases and J 3 bases, with 3 bases left between them. Germline lookup yields CDR1 SGHAT and CDR2 FQNNGV. The CDR3 has 13 amino acids.

This chain links TRBV2 with TRBJ2-2; no clear D gene. CDR1 is SNHLY and CDR2 is FYNNEI in the germline V gene. The CDR3 sequence is 13 residues long. Trimming took 6 bases from V and 1 from J, leaving 6 bases between them. The CDR3 DNA reads as TGTGCCAGCAGCGGAGAGAACACCGGGGAGCTGTTTTTT. Its translation: CASSGENTGELFF.

V gene TRBV3-1 (or the pseudogene TRBV3-2) combines with J gene TRBJ2-5; the match to TRBD2 covers 10 bases. The CDR3 has 16 amino acids. Germline V gives CDR1 LGHDT, CDR2 YNNKEL (reference sequence). The V segment lost 0 bases and the J segment 5 bases; nucleotides outside the gene matches: 6. In DNA, the CDR3 is TGTGCCAGCAGCCAAGAGTTGCTAGCGGGGGCGGAGACCCAGTACTTC. Translated, it gives CASSQELLAGAETQYF.

The chain has TRBV6-5 and TRBJ1-1, with D unresolved. The V end lost 7 bases, the J end lost 1 base, and 13 bases lay between the germline ends. This CDR3 is built from 14 residues. Germline CDR1 reads MNHEY; CDR2 reads SVGAGI. The CDR3 nucleotides are TGTGCCAGCACCTTGGAGACTCCGAACACTGAAGCTTTCTTT. Its protein is CASTLETPNTEAFF.

This clone has more than one count but fewer than ten. V and J are TRBV9 and TRBJ2-2; 7 nucleotides align to TRBD1. After removal of 3 bases from V and 4 bases from J, the junction contained 9 bases not matched to a gene. In germline, CDR1 is SGDLS, CDR2 YYNGEE. The CDR3 consists of 16 residues. The DNA for the CDR3 is TGTGCCAGCAGCGCAAACAGGGGCTCCCCCACCGGGGAGCTGTTTTTT. Amino acid sequence: CASSANRGSPTGELFF.

The chain employs TRBV30 and TRBJ2-6; D perhaps matches TRBD2 (5 bases). V was clipped by 2 bases and J by 3 bases, with 8 bases between them. The germline CDR1 and CDR2 sequences are GTSNPN and SVGIG (reference sequence). The CDR3 is 14 amino acids. CDR3 sequence reads: CAWSKGGGANVLTF. For the CDR3, the DNA is TGTGCCTGGAGTAAAGGAGGTGGGGCCAACGTCCTGACTTTC. Full variable domain (remainder filled in from reference TRBV30 and TRBJ2-6): SQTIHQWPATLVQPVGSPLSLECTVEGTSNPNLYWYRQAAGRGLQLLFYSVGIGQISSEVPQNLSASRPQDRQFILSSKKLLLSDSGFYLCAWSKGGGANVLTFGAGSRLTVL.

The chain couples TRBV19 to TRBJ1-2; D is uncertain. There are 13 residues in the CDR3. Germline CDR1 LNHDA, CDR2 SQIVND (reference sequence). Trimming left V 3 bases short and J 5 bases short, with 10 bases between. The CDR3 DNA is TGTGCCAGTAGTATCTCGACTCCTTATGGCTACACCTTC. Residues: CASSISTPYGYTF.

The V and J genes are TRBV2 and TRBJ2-1; D perhaps matches TRBD1 (5 bases). CDR1 and CDR2 (germline): SNHLY, FYNNEI. This CDR3 contains 15 residues. Deletions cut 10 bases from V and 8 bases from J, with 24 bases between. The CDR3: CATRPQGTTTDEQFF. The CDR3 DNA follows: TGTGCCACCAGACCCCAGGGAACGACGACCGATGAGCAGTTCTTC.

The genes are TRBV18 and TRBJ1-2; D is ambiguous. The germline V gene encodes CDR1 KGHSH and CDR2 LQKENI. Trimming removed 0 bases from V and 3 bases from J, with 8 bases in between. CDR3 length equals 14 residues. The CDR3 sequence: CASSPPRGDYGYTF. The CDR3 DNA sequence: TGTGCCAGCTCACCACCGCGGGGTGACTATGGCTACACCTTC.

J is TRBJ2-1 and V is TRBV2; 8 bases line up with TRBD2. The germline CDR1 and CDR2 sequences are SNHLY and FYNNEI. The CDR3 runs 14 residues. Trimming removed 8 bases from V and 7 bases from J; junction bases left unmatched: 10. The CDR3 nucleotides read TGTGCCAGCTTGGCGGGAGGTGCTGGGAATGAGCAGTTCTTC. It encodes CASLAGGAGNEQFF.

The rearrangement links TRBV3-1 (or the pseudogene TRBV3-2) to TRBJ2-3; 8 bases map to TRBD2. V was pared by 4 bases and J by 3 bases, with 9 bases of the junction left unmatched. The CDR3 contains 16 residues. CDR1 and CDR2 from the germline V gene are LGHDT and YNNKEL (reference sequence). CDR3 in amino acids: CASSRGLAGTTDTQYF. DNA of the CDR3: TGTGCCAGCAGCCGCGGACTAGCTGGGACGACAGATACGCAGTATTTT.

The rearrangement joins TRBV28 to TRBJ2-6; D not certain. Trimming pared 4 bases from V and 0 bases from J, leaving 7 bases between. The CDR3 spans 15 residues. Germline assignment: CDR1 MDHEN and CDR2 SYDVKM. The CDR3 DNA reads as TGTGCCAGCAGTTACTCCGTCTCTGGGGCCAACGTCCTGACTTTC. This codes for CASSYSVSGANVLTF.

The chain combines TRBV27 with TRBJ2-2, with a possible D match to TRBD1 (5 bases). V dropped 7 bases and J dropped 6 bases, with 9 bases sitting between them. CDR1 and CDR2 (germline): MNHEY, SMNVEV (reference sequence). There are 12 residues in the CDR3. In DNA form, the CDR3 reads TGTGCCAGCACAAGGGGTCCCGGGGAGCTGTTTTTT. Residues: CASTRGPGELFF.

This clone was counted a few times. Written as DNA, the CDR3 is TGTGCCTGGAGAGATGGGACAGGGACGAAATACAATGAGCAGTTCTTC. Amino acids: CAWRDGTGTKYNEQFF. The J gene is TRBJ2-1, the V gene TRBV30, with 9 bases identical to TRBD1. The CDR3 has 16 residues. Per germline, CDR1 GTSNPN and CDR2 SVGIG (reference sequence). The V segment lost 3 bases and the J segment 4 bases; nucleotides outside the gene matches: 10.

This chain connects TRBV18 to TRBJ2-5; D is possibly TRBD1 (6 bases). CDR3 size: 13 residues. V lost 4 bases and J 4 bases, leaving 10 bases between the germline ends. Germline values: CDR1 KGHSH, CDR2 LQKENI. CDR3 DNA sequence: TGTGCCAGCTCACTCACACAGGGAGAGACCCAGTACTTC. It is translated as CASSLTQGETQYF.

This sequence joins TRBV2 and TRBJ2-5; 7 nucleotides line up with TRBD2. The germline V gene has CDR1 SNHLY and CDR2 FYNNEI. Trimming removed 6 bases from V and 5 bases from J; junction bases left unmatched: 12. This CDR3 is built from 15 residues. The CDR3 loop reads CASSPTLAVVETQYF. DNA for the CDR3: TGTGCCAGCAGCCCTACCCTAGCGGTTGTTGAGACCCAGTACTTC.

Only one count was recorded for this clone. The chain recombines TRBV2 with TRBJ2-1; D unresolved. The CDR3 is made up of 14 amino acids. Germline CDR1 is SNHLY and CDR2 is FYNNEI. Trimming stripped 2 bases from V and 8 bases from J, with 13 bases between. The CDR3 reads CASSEFFSLDEQFF. In DNA form, the CDR3 reads TGTGCCAGCAGTGAATTTTTCAGTCTCGATGAGCAGTTCTTC.